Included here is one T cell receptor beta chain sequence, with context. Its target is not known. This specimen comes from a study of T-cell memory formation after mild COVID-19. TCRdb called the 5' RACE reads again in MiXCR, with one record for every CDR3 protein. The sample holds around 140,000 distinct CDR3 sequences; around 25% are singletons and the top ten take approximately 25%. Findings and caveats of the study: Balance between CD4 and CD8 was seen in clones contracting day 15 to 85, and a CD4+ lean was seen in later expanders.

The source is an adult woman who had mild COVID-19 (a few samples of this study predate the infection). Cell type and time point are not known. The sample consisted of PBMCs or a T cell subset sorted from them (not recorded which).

The CDR3: CASSRTDVEDTQYF. For the CDR3, the DNA is TGTGCCAGCAGCCGGACGGACGTTGAAGATACGCAGTATTTT. This sequence joins TRBV11-2 and TRBJ2-3; D gene uncertain. Between the trimmed V and J ends, which lost 5 bases and 5 bases, there was a span of 14 bases. This CDR3 contains 14 residues. From germline, CDR1 is SGHAT and CDR2 FQNNGV.